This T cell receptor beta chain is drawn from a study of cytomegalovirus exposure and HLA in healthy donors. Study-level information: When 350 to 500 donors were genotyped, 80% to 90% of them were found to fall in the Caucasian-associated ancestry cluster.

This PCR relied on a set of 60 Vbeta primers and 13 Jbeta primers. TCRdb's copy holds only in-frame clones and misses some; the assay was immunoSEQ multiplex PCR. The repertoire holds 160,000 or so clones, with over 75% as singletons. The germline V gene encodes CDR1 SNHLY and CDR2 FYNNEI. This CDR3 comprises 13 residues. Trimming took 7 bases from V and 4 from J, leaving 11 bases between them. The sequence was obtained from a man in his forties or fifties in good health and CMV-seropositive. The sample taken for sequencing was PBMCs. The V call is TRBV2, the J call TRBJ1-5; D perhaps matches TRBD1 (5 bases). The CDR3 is CASTQGRNQPQHF. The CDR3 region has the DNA TGTGCCAGCACCCAGGGCAGGAATCAGCCCCAGCATTTT.